This TCR beta chain was recorded in a study of blood T cell repertoires in COVID-19. The repertoire was sequenced with immunoSEQ multiplex PCR; TCRdb's copy has only in-frame clones and lacks some. The profile covers a few hundred thousand clones, with approximately 92% appearing a single time and about 3% taken by the ten largest. Participants had their cohort set by participant-reported clinical history. The clonotype was recovered from a woman aged 18-29 years in a cohort exposed to, infected with or recovered from COVID-19 (not recorded which). The sequencing sample was made of PBMCs or T cells enriched from blood (not recorded which).

As DNA, the CDR3 is TGCGCCAGCAGTGAGTCTAGCGGTGGCCAAAACATTCAGTACTTC. This sequence encodes CASSESSGGQNIQYF. The rearrangement links TRBV10-1 to TRBJ2-4; possible D gene TRBD2, 6 bases. Germline assignment: CDR1 WNHNN and CDR2 SYGVQD (reference sequence). V lost 0 bases to trimming and J lost 5 bases, with 11 bases between them. This CDR3 is 15 amino acids long.